Presented here are 6 T cell receptor beta chains from one specimen sequenced in a study of metastatic and nonmetastatic thyroid tumors. TCRdb re-analyzed the PCR reads through MiXCR. The profile covers 9,500 to 15,000 clones, with 31% appearing a single time and approximately 12% taken by the ten largest. Ahead of thyroid surgery, no patient had received treatment of any kind. The specimen was tumor tissue. These receptors all stem from a female donor with papillary thyroid cancer or a benign thyroid nodule (not recorded which). Some clones in this sample may be carry-over from other donors' samples.

The table lists this clone with many counts. The sample has other DNA sequences that encode this CDR3 too. The chain uses TRBV11-2 and TRBJ2-5, with TRBD2 identical over 8 bases. V dropped 3 bases and J dropped 7; count of bases not matched to a gene: 4. Germline lookup yields CDR1 SGHAT and CDR2 FQNNGV. The CDR3 sequence is 13 residues long. The CDR3: CASSFVAGGTQYF. CDR3 DNA sequence: TGTGCCAGCAGCTTTGTGGCGGGAGGGACCCAGTACTTC.

Note on this clone: One junction end does not reproduce the germline sequence, and a read error may be involved. The rearrangement joins TRBV7-3 to TRBJ2-2; the D gene could be TRBD1 or TRBD2 (5 bases each). This CDR3 is built from 15 residues. Germline V gene sequence: CDR1 SGHTA, CDR2 FQGTGA. The CDR3 here is CASSLGQGGTGELVF. CDR3 in DNA: TGTGCCAGCAGCTTAGGCCAGGGTGGGACCGGGGAGCTGGTTTTT.

This chain uses TRBV30 with TRBJ2-7; TRBD1 is a possible D gene (5 bases). V shed 0 bases and J shed 1 base, with 10 bases lying between them. Germline CDR1 GTSNPN, CDR2 SVGIG (reference sequence). The CDR3 covers 14 residues. The CDR3 region is CAWSVQAESYEQYF. The CDR3 region has the DNA TGTGCCTGGAGTGTACAGGCCGAATCCTACGAGCAGTACTTC.

This clone was seen more than once but under ten times. A read error is possible here, since a much larger clone lies one base away. This chain uses TRBV5-6 with TRBJ2-6; D gene ambiguous. V lost 4 bases and J lost 1, with 6 bases in between. The CDR3 runs to 14 residues. CDR1 and CDR2 from the germline V gene are SGHDT and YYEEEE. Here the CDR3 reads CASSLASGANVLTF. CDR3 nucleotides: TGTGCCAGCAGCCTTGCTTCTGGGGCCAACGTCCTGACTTTC.

This clone was seen at least ten times. A read error is possible here, since a much larger clone lies one base away. This sample also contains other DNA sequences that code for the same CDR3. The rearrangement uses TRBV12-3 or TRBV12-4 and TRBJ2-2; 10 positions match TRBD1. The CDR3 runs to 17 residues. As DNA, the CDR3 is TGTGCCAGCAGTTTAGAACTCGGACAGGGGGAAACCGGGGAGCTGTTTTTC. Its protein product is CASSLELGQGETGELFF.

This clone was detected a few times. V usage is TRBV2 and J usage is TRBJ1-1; D may be TRBD1 (6 bases). The CDR3 spans 15 residues. Germline V gene lookup returns CDR1 SNHLY and CDR2 FYNNEI. Deletions cut 7 bases from V and 3 bases from J, with 18 bases between. The CDR3 loop reads CASTEGGAAYTEAFF. The CDR3 bases are TGTGCCAGCACCGAAGGGGGGGCGGCCTACACTGAAGCTTTCTTT.